These 16 T cell receptor beta chains were sequenced from one sample in a study of blood T cells in healthy people across ages. It was with a sample-barcoded 5' primer and a J-beta primer mix that a second PCR of roughly 6 to 12 cycles was run. Each CDR3 protein gets one entry after TCRdb re-called the 5' RACE reads with MiXCR. The sample has around 1,000,000 distinct CDR3 sequences; 20% to 25% are singletons. These sequences were also reported in another study, on T cells of mothers and their children.

The sequencing input was blood. These receptors were obtained from a girl aged 2 to 9 in good health.

This clonotype was seen only a few times. The chain carries TRBV5-4 and TRBJ2-5; D may be TRBD1 or TRBD2 (6 bases each). The ends were cut back, 1 base at V and 5 bases at J, with 12 bases in the middle. CDR3 length: 14 amino acids. Germline V gene data show CDR1 as SGHNT and CDR2 as YYREEE (reference sequence). The CDR3 is CASSLKGGRETQYF. CDR3 coding DNA: TGTGCCAGCAGCTTGAAGGGGGGCAGGGAGACCCAGTACTTC.

The genes are TRBV19 and TRBJ1-2; D gene uncertain. CDR3 size: 14 residues. Germline V gene lookup returns CDR1 LNHDA and CDR2 SQIVND (reference sequence). The V end was cut by 7 bases, the J end by 2 bases, with 14 bases between. CDR3 DNA sequence: TGTGCCAGTACCGCCGGACGGACGAACTATGGCTACACCTTC. Its protein product is CASTAGRTNYGYTF.

The J gene is TRBJ2-1, the V gene TRBV5-6; D unresolved. The CDR3 has 16 residues. From germline, CDR1 is SGHDT and CDR2 YYEEEE. The ends were cut back, 1 base at V and 7 bases at J, with 18 bases in the middle. The CDR3 loop reads CASSLMGWESTNEQFF. The CDR3 DNA reads TGTGCCAGCAGCTTGATGGGGTGGGAATCAACAAATGAGCAGTTCTTC.

This chain links TRBV6-1 with TRBJ1-1; TRBD1 might be the D (5 bases). The CDR3 spans 15 residues. Germline lookup yields CDR1 MNHNS and CDR2 SASEGT. V lost 6 bases and J 1 base, leaving 15 bases between the germline ends. The CDR3 sequence is CASSRQSAANTEAFF. The DNA for the CDR3 is TGTGCCAGCAGCCGACAGAGTGCTGCGAACACTGAAGCTTTCTTT.

This chain links TRBV5-5 with TRBJ1-6, with D perhaps TRBD1 (5 bases). Trimming stripped 4 bases from V and 7 bases from J, with 18 bases between. Germline CDR1 is SGHKS and CDR2 is YYEKEE (reference sequence). This CDR3 spans 16 amino acids. The CDR3 protein is CASSARAVTANSPLHF. DNA for the CDR3: TGTGCCAGCAGCGCCAGGGCTGTTACCGCCAATTCACCCCTCCACTTT.

This clonotype was seen only a few times. V is TRBV29-1 and J is TRBJ2-5; either TRBD1 or TRBD2 may fit D (5 bases each). Trimming cost V 0 bases and J 4 bases, with 12 bases left between them. The CDR3 is made up of 14 amino acids. Germline CDR1 reads SQVTM; CDR2 reads ANQGSEA. Here the CDR3 reads CSVEDGGRVETQYF. CDR3 nucleotide sequence: TGCAGCGTTGAAGATGGGGGACGAGTAGAGACCCAGTACTTC.

The rearrangement uses TRBV7-2 and TRBJ1-5; D is ambiguous. Per germline, CDR1 SGHTA and CDR2 FQGNSA. The germline V and J ends were trimmed by 1 base and 9 bases, with 7 bases remaining between them. The length of the CDR3 is 12 residues. CDR3 amino acids: CASSLVRGPQHF. The CDR3 nucleotides are TGTGCCAGCAGCTTAGTTCGGGGGCCCCAGCATTTT.

The V call is TRBV15, the J call TRBJ2-7; TRBD1 agrees at 9 bases. Germline V gene lookup returns CDR1 LNHNV and CDR2 YYDKDF (reference sequence). J was trimmed by 3 bases and V by 4 bases; bases with no gene match: 7. The CDR3 has 15 residues. DNA of the CDR3: TGTGCCACCAGCACTAAGGACAGGGGAATCTACGAGCAGTACTTC. This translates into CATSTKDRGIYEQYF.

This clonotype occurred a few times. The germline gene is not matched at one end of the junction; a read error may be the cause. The chain uses TRBV7-9 and TRBJ1-2, with 10 bases fitting TRBD1. This CDR3 is 15 amino acids long. CDR1 and CDR2 (germline): SEHNR, FQNEAQ (reference sequence). In nucleotides, the CDR3 is TGTGTCAGCAGCTCGTGGACAGGGGGAGGCTATGGCTACACCTTC. It codes for CVSSSWTGGGYGYTF.

The chain uses TRBV4-1 and TRBJ2-3, with 10 bases that match TRBD1. The V segment lost 3 bases and the J segment 4 bases; nucleotides outside the gene matches: 7. Germline V gives CDR1 MGHRA, CDR2 YSYEKL. CDR3 size: 16 residues. In DNA form, the CDR3 reads TGCGCCAGCAGCCACCGACAGGGGGCTGTTGCAGATACGCAGTATTTT. Translating it yields CASSHRQGAVADTQYF.

The gene calls are TRBV20-1 and TRBJ2-5; 7 nucleotides agree with TRBD1. The CDR3 runs to 13 residues. Germline V CDR1 and CDR2: DFQATT, SNEGSKA (reference sequence). V was pared by 5 bases and J by 4 bases, with 7 bases of the junction left unmatched. CDR3 sequence reads: CSALRHRGETQYF. The CDR3 nucleotides are TGCAGTGCTCTACGGCACAGGGGAGAGACCCAGTACTTC.

The chain is built from TRBV6-2 or TRBV6-3 and TRBJ2-1; maybe TRBD2 (6 bases). Trimming took 4 bases from V and 12 from J, leaving 13 bases between them. Germline CDR1 reads MNHEY; CDR2 reads SVGEGT. This CDR3 contains 12 residues. CDR3 nucleotides: TGTGCCAGCAGTTCGGGAGAGGCAGCGCAGTTCTTC. Its protein product is CASSSGEAAQFF.

The rearrangement links TRBV25-1 to TRBJ2-6; D remains ambiguous. CDR1 MGHDK and CDR2 SYGVNS come from the germline V gene. V was trimmed by 2 bases and J by 1 base, leaving 9 bases between them. The CDR3 extends over 16 amino acids. The CDR3 coding sequence is TGTGCCAGCAGTGAAACACCGGGTTCTGGGGCCAACGTCCTGACTTTC. Translating gives CASSETPGSGANVLTF. Supplemented by reference TRBV25-1 and TRBJ2-6, the full variable domain reads EADIYQTPRYLVIGTGKKITLECSQTMGHDKMYWYQQDPGMELHLIHYSYGVNSTEKGDLSSESTVSRIRTEHFPLTLESARPSHTSQYLCASSETPGSGANVLTFGAGSRLTVL.

The rearrangement joins TRBV5-1 to TRBJ2-7, with TRBD2 matching over 10 bases. Germline V CDR1 and CDR2: SGHRS, YFSETQ. The CDR3 sequence is 15 residues long. Losses at the gene ends were 4 bases for V and 3 bases for J; bases not matched to a gene: 7. The CDR3, as DNA: TGCGCCAGCAGCGGCGCTAGCGGGAGCGTCTACGAGCAGTACTTC. Translated, it gives CASSGASGSVYEQYF.

The chain is built from TRBV7-6 and TRBJ2-7; 7 positions agree with TRBD1. The germline V gene has CDR1 SGHVS and CDR2 FNYEAQ. The trim removed 4 bases at V and 0 bases at J, leaving 6 bases unmatched. CDR3 length equals 15 residues. The CDR3 DNA reads as TGTGCCAGCAGCTCATCGGGACAGAGCTCCTACGAGCAGTACTTC. Translated, it gives CASSSSGQSSYEQYF. Based on the CDR3 plus reference TRBV7-6 and TRBJ2-7, the full variable domain is GAGVSQSPRYKVTKRGQDVALRCDPISGHVSLYWYRQALGQGPEFLTYFNYEAQQDKSGLPNDRFSAERPEGSISTLTIQRTEQRDSAMYRCASSSSGQSSYEQYFGPGTRLTVT.

This clonotype was recorded once. The germline gene is not matched at one end of the junction; a read error may be the cause. The chain combines TRBV6-1 with TRBJ2-5, with 7 bases fitting TRBD1. Germline-derived CDR1 and CDR2 are MNHNS and SASEGT. The CDR3 length is 17 residues. The CDR3 loop is CASSPGTVDPMHQGVHF. The DNA for the CDR3 is TGTGCCAGCAGTCCCGGCACGGTTGATCCCATGCATCAGGGGGTGCACTTC.